This T cell receptor beta chain was recovered during a study of blood T cell repertoires in COVID-19. On the study more broadly: The study drew acute and convalescent COVID-19 samples from the United States, Italy and Spain. The cDNA or gDNA used as material had been derived from T cells, B-cell-depleted T cells, or PBMCs.

From germline, CDR1 is SGHRS and CDR2 YFSETQ. The germline V and J ends were trimmed by 2 bases and 1 base, with 10 bases remaining between them. CDR3 size: 16 residues. As handled by the study authors: Amplified reference gene primers provided the basis for estimating nucleated cell counts. The data were produced by immunoSEQ multiplex PCR, yet TCRdb's version contains in-frame clones alone and is incomplete. The D gene and trimming were derived from the DNA, and the V and J assignments and clone size from that table. The sample lists 150,000 to 200,000 clones; about four fifths were seen once. The sequencing sample was made of peripheral blood. This chain joins TRBV5-1 and TRBJ2-6; a weak D match, TRBD1 (6 bases). The receptor was isolated from a woman aged 70 to 79 with acute or convalescent COVID-19. CDR3: CASSLQGLSGANVLTF. Here the CDR3 DNA reads TGCGCCAGCAGCTTACAGGGTCTATCTGGGGCCAACGTCCTGACTTTC.